This T cell receptor beta chain was identified during a study of blood T cells in healthy people across ages. Study-wide findings and caveats: More naive CD4+ cells and higher diversity were found in long-lived than in aged donors.

The authors ran a second PCR of 7 to 11 cycles using a sample-barcoded 5' primer and a J-beta primer mix. Each sample provided no less than 2.5 million CDR3-containing paired-end reads. TCRdb ran MiXCR on the 5' RACE reads and lists one entry per CDR3 protein. The repertoire has about 1,500,000 distinct CDR3 sequences, 28% of them found once; the top ten carry roughly 8%. Turning to this clonotype: The target antigen is unknown.

With V trimmed by 7 bases and J by 3 bases, 5 bases remained unmatched. The CDR3 spans 13 residues. CDR1 and CDR2 (germline): GTSNPN, SVGIG (reference sequence). Every participating donor contributed 9.5 to 10 milliliters of peripheral blood through a draw. The sequence derives from a woman younger than 45 in good health. This rearrangement joins TRBV30 to TRBJ2-1, with 8 positions matching TRBD1. Sequencing was performed on blood. Here the CDR3 DNA reads TGTGCCTCAGAGACAGGGGACTACAATGAGCAGTTCTTC. Translated, it gives CASETGDYNEQFF.